The text below deals with one T cell receptor (beta chain). The target antigen is unknown. The PCR employed 60 Vbeta primers together with 13 Jbeta primers. Data came from immunoSEQ multiplex PCR; TCRdb stores just in-frame clones and leaves some out. The sample lists fewer than 150,000 clones, 74% seen once, with about 6% in the top ten. The CDR3 extends over 15 amino acids. Germline V gene lookup returns CDR1 SGHNT and CDR2 YYREEE (reference sequence). V lost 1 base to trimming and J lost 4 bases, with 13 bases between them. Regarding donors, all were healthy bone marrow donors. The data derive from a study of cytomegalovirus exposure and HLA in healthy donors. Study-wide findings and caveats: In a later analysis, most CMV-associated TCR beta chains appeared HLA-restricted.

The chain carries TRBV5-4 and TRBJ2-3; D perhaps matches TRBD2 (5 bases). The sequenced sample was PBMCs. The clonotype was recovered from a woman aged 45-60 years in good health and CMV-seropositive. Here the CDR3 reads CASSLWRGGSDTQYF. DNA of the CDR3: TGTGCCAGCAGCTTGTGGAGAGGCGGGTCAGATACGCAGTATTTT.